This T cell receptor (delta chain) was sequenced during a study of Vδ1+ human thymocytes. Extracted RNA was reverse transcribed into cDNA. Multiplex PCR used pooled V-gene forward primers and a constant-region reverse primer to amplify CDR3s. TCRdb fed the multiplex PCR reads into CATT to redo clone calling. The data hold fewer than 90,000 delta-chain clones, with around 35% observed a single time. Overall study results and limits: Donors shared many TRG clonotypes but few TRD clonotypes. In the thymus, TRG and TRD repertoires looked highly polyclonal with Gaussian CDR3 lengths. Despite high sort purity, about 20% of thymic T cell receptor delta sequences were Vdelta2.

Alphabeta T cells were depleted, then CD3+ Vdelta1+ Vdelta2- thymocytes were FACS-sorted. Purity of the sorted Vdelta1+ thymocytes ranged from about 98% to 99.6%. Germline loops: CDR1 TSWWSYY, CDR2 QGS. This CDR3 is built from 17 residues. The junction had 11 bases not matched to a gene; V was cut back by 0 bases and J by 6 bases. As to this clone: The target antigen is unknown.

The J gene is TRDJ1, the V gene TRDV1, with TRDD3 identical over 9 bases. Sequenced input: Vdelta1+ gamma-delta thymocytes from the thymus. Subset defined: FACS-sorted CD3+ TCRalphabeta- TCRVdelta1+ TCRVdelta2- thymocytes. The receptor was isolated from a boy under two years old who had congenital heart surgery. The DNA of the CDR3 is TGTGCTCTTGGGGAACTTCCCCCCTCATACTGGGGGAATAAACTCATCTTT. The encoded protein is CALGELPPSYWGNKLIF.